Listed here are 26 T cell receptor beta chains from one sample, sequenced in a study of T-cell reconstitution after alpha-beta-depleted transplantation in children. The TCRbeta library incorporated unique molecular identifiers. TCRdb re-called the PCR reads with MiXCR, one entry per CDR3 protein. The data contain approximately 390,000 distinct CDR3 sequences, about a tenth of them seen just once; the ten biggest clones take up 5% to 6.5%. Sequenced here: PBMCs from the stem cell graft donor, sampled from the stem cell graft. Receptors originate from a human donor who donated a stem cell graft to a child with acute myeloid leukemia.

This chain joins TRBV5-4 and TRBJ1-1; the D gene is possibly TRBD1 (6 bases). The CDR3 covers 14 residues. V lost 2 bases to trimming and J lost 5 bases, with 13 bases between them. Looked up from germline, CDR1 is SGHNT and CDR2 is YYREEE (reference sequence). CDR3: CASSFWTEQTEAFF. The CDR3 DNA reads TGTGCCAGCAGCTTTTGGACAGAGCAGACTGAAGCTTTCTTT.

This chain connects TRBV12-3 or TRBV12-4 to TRBJ1-3; unclear D gene. This CDR3 is built from 12 residues. With 7 bases removed from V and 8 bases from J, the gap between germline ends came to 12 bases. The CDR3 here is CASTRTGDTIYF. CDR3 coding DNA: TGTGCCAGCACTCGAACGGGTGACACCATATATTTT.

Ten or more counts support this clonotype. In DNA form, the CDR3 reads TGTGCCAGCAGTCCCCGGGACAGGGTGTCACCCCTCCACTTT. Translating it yields CASSPRDRVSPLHF. This chain connects TRBV12-3 or TRBV12-4 to TRBJ1-6; 9 bases map to TRBD1. The trim removed 5 bases at V and 10 bases at J, leaving 6 bases unmatched. This CDR3 has 14 residues.

This clonotype occurred once. This may be a read error, as it is one base from a much larger clone. The genes are TRBV20-1 and TRBJ2-1; D unresolved. Germline V gene lookup returns CDR1 DFQATT and CDR2 SNEGSKA (reference sequence). CDR3 length equals 10 residues. The CDR3 protein is CSARLGEHFF. DNA of the CDR3: TGCAGTGCTAGACTGGGTGAGCACTTCTTC.

This clonotype has a handful of counts. The chain uses TRBV24-1 and TRBJ2-1, with 8 bases matching TRBD2. Germline CDR1 KGHDR, CDR2 SFDVKD. J gave up 3 bases and V 7 bases, and 13 bases lay outside the gene matches. The CDR3 runs 17 residues. CDR3 region: CATSGGGLAENYNEQFF. The CDR3 DNA reads as TGTGCCACCAGCGGCGGGGGGCTAGCGGAAAACTACAATGAGCAGTTCTTC.

The V and J genes are TRBV27 and TRBJ1-2; 10 nucleotides match TRBD1. CDR3 length: 15 amino acids. Germline trimming cut 3 bases from V and 8 bases from J; bases unmatched to any gene: 9. The V gene's germline CDR1 is MNHEY and CDR2 SMNVEV (reference sequence). As DNA, the CDR3 is TGTGCCAGCAGTTTGCGCGGCGGACAGGGGGTCGGCTACACCTTC. This encodes CASSLRGGQGVGYTF.

This clonotype has ten or more counts. The genes are TRBV5-1 and TRBJ2-1, with D possibly matching TRBD2 (5 bases). From germline, CDR1 is SGHRS and CDR2 YFSETQ. This CDR3 contains 15 residues. With 4 bases removed from V and 2 bases from J, the gap between germline ends came to 13 bases. As DNA, the CDR3 is TGCGCCAGCAGCCCCCGGGGTTTAGCCTACAATGAGCAGTTCTTC. Protein product: CASSPRGLAYNEQFF. The full variable domain, with the rest looked up from reference TRBV5-1 and TRBJ2-1, is KAGVTQTPRYLIKTRGQQVTLSCSPISGHRSVSWYQQTPGQGLQFLFEYFSETQRNKGNFPGRFSGRQFSNSRSEMNVSTLELGDSALYLCASSPRGLAYNEQFFGPGTRLTVL.

The chain is built from TRBV10-3 and TRBJ2-7; D ambiguous. V lost 6 bases and J lost 7, with 16 bases in between. CDR1 and CDR2 from the germline V gene are ENHRY and SYGVKD. The CDR3 length is 13 residues. CDR3 bases: TGTGCCATCAGGCCCGCAGCAGGTATGGAGCAGTACGTC. Residues: CAIRPAAGMEQYV.

This clonotype was seen only a few times. The chain combines TRBV20-1 with TRBJ1-4; the D is unclear. The CDR3 sequence is 13 residues long. Trimming removed 5 bases at V and 8 bases at J, with 15 bases between. Germline V gene lookup returns CDR1 DFQATT and CDR2 SNEGSKA (reference sequence). The CDR3 loop is CSASRGEDEKLFF. Here the CDR3 DNA reads TGCAGTGCTTCCCGCGGGGAGGACGAAAAACTGTTTTTT.

Details on this clonotype: This may arise from a read error, as a much more abundant clone is one base away. The chain combines TRBV7-2 with TRBJ2-2; 12 positions match TRBD2. The CDR3 has 14 amino acids. The germline V gene has CDR1 SGHTA and CDR2 FQGNSA. V lost 1 base and J lost 13; bases outside the gene matches: 4. The DNA for the CDR3 is TGTGCCAGCAGCTTAGGCGGACTAGCGGGGAGGCTGTTTTTT. The encoded protein is CASSLGGLAGRLFF. The entire variable domain, with the rest obtained from reference TRBV7-2 and TRBJ2-2, is as follows: GAGVSQSPSNKVTEKGKDVELRCDPISGHTALYWYRQSLGQGLEFLIYFQGNSAPDKSGLPSDRFSAERTGGSVSTLTIQRTQQEDSAVYLCASSLGGLAGRLFFGEGSRLTVL.

This clonotype was detected ten times or more. The CDR3 nucleotides are TGCAGTGCTAGAGGGGGCGGGACAGGGACAGATACGCAGTATTTT. Residues: CSARGGGTGTDTQYF. This sequence joins TRBV20-1 and TRBJ2-3; 9 bases fit TRBD1. In germline, CDR1 is DFQATT, CDR2 SNEGSKA (reference sequence). This CDR3 is built from 15 residues. Germline trimming cut 1 base from V and 3 bases from J; bases unmatched to any gene: 5.

To note about this clonotype: Just one base apart from a much larger clone, this may be a read error. The gene calls are TRBV5-4 and TRBJ1-1; no clear D gene. The CDR3 runs 15 residues. Germline loops: CDR1 SGHNT, CDR2 YYREEE (reference sequence). CDR3 DNA: TGTGCCAGCAGCCCACGAGGCGGGGTGAACACTGCAGCTTTCTTT. Translating it yields CASSPRGGVNTAAFF.

J is TRBJ1-2 and V is TRBV6-1; D gene ambiguous. V was clipped by 5 bases and J by 1 base, with 14 bases between them. This CDR3 region has 15 residues. Germline V lookup: CDR1 MNHNS, CDR2 SASEGT. The CDR3 sequence is CASSLTDRFNYGYTF. For the CDR3, the DNA is TGTGCCAGCAGTCTTACGGACCGCTTTAACTATGGCTACACCTTC.

The rearrangement links TRBV5-4 to TRBJ2-2, with TRBD2 identical over 9 bases. The germline V gene encodes CDR1 SGHNT and CDR2 YYREEE (reference sequence). The CDR3 totals 16 residues. Trimming took 2 bases from V and 7 from J; bases not matched to a gene: 9. The DNA of the CDR3 is TGTGCCAGCAGCTTTGGTGGCGGGGGGGCCATCGGGGAGCTGTTTTTT. Protein: CASSFGGGGAIGELFF.

The chain uses TRBV27 and TRBJ2-4; D assignment may be TRBD1 or TRBD2 (5 bases each). Germline-derived CDR1 and CDR2 are MNHEY and SMNVEV (reference sequence). This CDR3 has 15 residues. The V gene lost 7 bases and the J gene lost 7 bases, with 20 bases spanning the gap. The CDR3 DNA reads TGTGCCAGCACCGAAAGGGGTGCTAGCTTGAACATTCAGTACTTC. It codes for CASTERGASLNIQYF.

This chain uses TRBV21-1 with TRBJ2-7; TRBD2 is taken as the D call from the table, unchecked against the DNA. TRBV21-1 is flagged as a pseudogene. The CDR3 has 13 amino acids. CDR3 in amino acids: CASSKGEKDGTGF. The CDR3 DNA is TGTGCCAGCAGCAAAGGGGAGAAGGACGGTACGGGCTTC.

This clonotype was seen only a few times. V and J are TRBV7-2 and TRBJ1-1; the D is unclear. Trimming stripped 2 bases from V and 1 base from J, with 8 bases between. CDR3 length: 14 residues. Germline loops: CDR1 SGHTA, CDR2 FQGNSA. Here the CDR3 reads CASSLRLGNTEAFF. The CDR3 DNA reads as TGTGCCAGCAGCTTACGTTTAGGGAACACTGAAGCTTTCTTT.

This clonotype was seen a handful of times. The chain links TRBV6-1 to TRBJ2-6, with TRBD2 matching over 7 bases. The length of the CDR3 is 16 residues. Trimming removed 5 bases from V and 1 base from J; junction bases left unmatched: 5. Looked up from germline, CDR1 is MNHNS and CDR2 is SASEGT. The CDR3 coding sequence is TGTGCCAGCAGTCGAGGGAGGGGATCTGGGGCCAACGTCCTGACTTTC. Protein product: CASSRGRGSGANVLTF.

V gene TRBV28 combines with J gene TRBJ1-4; a possible D gene is TRBD1 (5 bases). The V gene lost 1 base and the J gene lost 7 bases, with 10 bases spanning the gap. CDR3 size: 14 residues. Germline V gives CDR1 MDHEN, CDR2 SYDVKM. The CDR3 reads CASSLFAGSEKLFF. CDR3 nucleotides: TGTGCCAGCAGTTTATTTGCAGGGAGTGAAAAACTGTTTTTT. Full variable domain (remainder filled in from reference TRBV28 and TRBJ1-4): DVKVTQSSRYLVKRTGEKVFLECVQDMDHENMFWYRQDPGLGLRLIYFSYDVKMKEKGDIPEGYSVSREKKERFSLILESASTNQTSMYLCASSLFAGSEKLFFGSGTQLSVL.

The V call is TRBV20-1, the J call TRBJ2-1, with 7 bases that match TRBD2. CDR3 length equals 16 residues. Germline trimming cut 8 bases from V and 4 bases from J; bases unmatched to any gene: 17. Per the germline V gene, CDR1 is DFQATT and CDR2 is SNEGSKA (reference sequence). The chain's CDR3 is CSQLAGGASGYNEQFF. CDR3 bases: TGCAGTCAACTCGCCGGTGGGGCTAGCGGATACAATGAGCAGTTCTTC.

This clonotype was recorded a few times. This rearrangement joins TRBV11-2 to TRBJ1-2; unclear D gene. The CDR3 totals 14 residues. CDR1 and CDR2 from the germline V gene are SGHAT and FQNNGV. The V end was cut by 5 bases, the J end by 3 bases, with 13 bases between. The CDR3 protein is CASSPLSQDYGYTF. DNA for the CDR3: TGTGCCAGCAGCCCCCTTTCCCAGGACTATGGCTACACCTTC.

In its sample, this clonotype was seen a few times. The gene calls are TRBV27 and TRBJ2-7; 12 bases are a match to TRBD2. CDR1 is MNHEY, CDR2 SMNVEV, per germline (reference sequence). The V segment lost 4 bases and the J segment 5 bases; nucleotides outside the gene matches: 6. The CDR3 length is 15 residues. CDR3 sequence (DNA): TGTGCCAGCAGTTCGCTAGCGGGAGGGCCACACGAGCAGTACTTC. This codes for CASSSLAGGPHEQYF.

This clonotype was observed a handful of times. The chain recombines TRBV3-1 with TRBJ2-5, with 11 positions matching TRBD2. The V and J ends lost 5 bases and 3 bases, in that order; junction bases with no gene match: 5. This CDR3 region has 15 residues. Germline CDR1 reads LGHDT; CDR2 reads YNNKEL (reference sequence). CDR3 nucleotide sequence: TGTGCCAGCAGCGTAGCGGGGGGGCCTAAAGAGACCCAGTACTTC. Its protein is CASSVAGGPKETQYF.

V is TRBV12-3 or TRBV12-4 and J is TRBJ2-1; no clear D gene. CDR3 length: 14 residues. V dropped 3 bases and J dropped 7 bases, with 13 bases sitting between them. The CDR3 DNA is TGTGCCAGCAGTTTCAGGAGACTTGAGAATGAGCAGTTCTTC. Encoded protein: CASSFRRLENEQFF.

The V gene is TRBV2, the J gene TRBJ2-3; TRBD2 agrees at 7 bases. This CDR3 is 15 amino acids long. Germline V gene lookup returns CDR1 SNHLY and CDR2 FYNNEI. Trimming at V came to 4 bases and at J to 6 bases, leaving 10 bases not matched to a gene. CDR3 nucleotides: TGTGCCAGCAGTGTGCTCGGGCTAGCGGAGGATACGCAGTATTTT. Its protein is CASSVLGLAEDTQYF.

The rearrangement joins TRBV5-5 to TRBJ1-3, with D possibly matching TRBD1 (6 bases). Germline CDR1 reads SGHKS; CDR2 reads YYEKEE (reference sequence). There are 17 residues in the CDR3. V was clipped by 0 bases and J by 0 bases, with 13 bases between them. The CDR3 nucleotides are TGTGCCAGCAGCTTGGTTGGAGGACAGCTCTCTGGAAACACCATATATTTT. This translates into CASSLVGGQLSGNTIYF.